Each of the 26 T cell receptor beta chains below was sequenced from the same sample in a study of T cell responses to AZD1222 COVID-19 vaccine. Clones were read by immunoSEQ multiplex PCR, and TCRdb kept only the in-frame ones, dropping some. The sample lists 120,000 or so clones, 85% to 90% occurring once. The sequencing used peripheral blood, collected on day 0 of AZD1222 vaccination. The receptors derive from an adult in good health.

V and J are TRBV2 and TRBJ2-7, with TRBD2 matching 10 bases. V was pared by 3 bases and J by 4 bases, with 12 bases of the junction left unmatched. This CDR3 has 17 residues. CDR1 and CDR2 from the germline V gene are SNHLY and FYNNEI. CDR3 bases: TGTGCCAGCAGTGAGACCCGTCTAGCGGGAGATTTATACGAGCAGTACTTC. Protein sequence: CASSETRLAGDLYEQYF. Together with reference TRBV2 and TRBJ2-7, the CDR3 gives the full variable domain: EPEVTQTPSHQVTQMGQEVILRCVPISNHLYFYWYRQILGQKVEFLVSFYNNEISEKSEIFDDQFSVERPDGSNFTLKIRSTKLEDSAMYFCASSETRLAGDLYEQYFGPGTRLTVT.

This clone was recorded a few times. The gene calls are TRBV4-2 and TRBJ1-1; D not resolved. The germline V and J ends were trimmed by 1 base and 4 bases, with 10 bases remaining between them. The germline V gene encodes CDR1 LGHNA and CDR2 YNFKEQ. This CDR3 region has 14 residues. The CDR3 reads CASSQATGGTEAFF. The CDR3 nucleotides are TGTGCCAGCAGCCAAGCCACTGGAGGCACTGAAGCTTTCTTT.

The chain's CDR3 is CASSVTGLNSPLHF. The CDR3 region has the DNA TGTGCCAGCAGCGTAACGGGACTTAATTCACCCCTCCACTTT. V and J are TRBV9 and TRBJ1-6; maybe TRBD1 (5 bases). This CDR3 region has 14 residues. Germline V gene data show CDR1 as SGDLS and CDR2 as YYNGEE. V was clipped by 1 base and J by 6 bases, with 8 bases between them.

The CDR3 reads CASSRTGRDEQFF. In nucleotides, the CDR3 is TGCGCCAGCAGCCGGACAGGGCGGGATGAGCAGTTCTTC. The chain joins TRBV5-1 to TRBJ2-1, with TRBD1 identical over 8 bases. The CDR3 length is 13 residues. The junction had 5 bases not matched to a gene; V was cut back by 4 bases and J by 8 bases. CDR1 is SGHRS, CDR2 YFSETQ, per germline.

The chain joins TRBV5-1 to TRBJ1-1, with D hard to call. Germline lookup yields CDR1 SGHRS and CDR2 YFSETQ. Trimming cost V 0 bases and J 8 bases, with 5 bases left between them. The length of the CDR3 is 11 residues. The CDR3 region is CASSLEGEAFF. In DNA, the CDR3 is TGCGCCAGCAGCTTGGAAGGGGAAGCTTTCTTT.

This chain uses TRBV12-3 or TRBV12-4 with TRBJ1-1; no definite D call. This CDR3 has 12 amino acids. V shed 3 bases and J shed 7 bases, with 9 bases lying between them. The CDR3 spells CASSFSALEAFF. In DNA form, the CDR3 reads TGTGCCAGCAGTTTCTCCGCACTTGAAGCTTTCTTT.

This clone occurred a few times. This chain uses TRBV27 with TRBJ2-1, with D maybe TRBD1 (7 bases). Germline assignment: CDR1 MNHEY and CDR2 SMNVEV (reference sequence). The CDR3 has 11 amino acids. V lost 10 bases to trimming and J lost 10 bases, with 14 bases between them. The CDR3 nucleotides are TGTGCCATCTCCCAGGGGGGAGAGCAGTTCTTC. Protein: CAISQGGEQFF.

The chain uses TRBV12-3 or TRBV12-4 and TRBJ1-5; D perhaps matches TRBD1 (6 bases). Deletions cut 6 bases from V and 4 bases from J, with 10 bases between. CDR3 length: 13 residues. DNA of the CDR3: TGTGCCAGCAGCCGAGGGGGAAATCAGCCCCAGCATTTT. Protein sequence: CASSRGGNQPQHF.

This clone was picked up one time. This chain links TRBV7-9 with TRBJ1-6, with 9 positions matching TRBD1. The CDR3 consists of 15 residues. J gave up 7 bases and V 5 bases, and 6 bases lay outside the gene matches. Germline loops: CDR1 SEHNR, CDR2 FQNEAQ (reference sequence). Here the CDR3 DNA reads TGTGCCAGCAGCCCAACAGGGGGCTTCAATTCACCCCTCCACTTT. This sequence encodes CASSPTGGFNSPLHF.

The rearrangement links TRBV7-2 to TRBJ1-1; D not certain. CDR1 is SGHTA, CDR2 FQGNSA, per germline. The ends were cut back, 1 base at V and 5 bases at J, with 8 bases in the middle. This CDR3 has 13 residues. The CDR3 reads CASSLGVRTEAFF. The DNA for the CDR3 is TGTGCCAGCAGCTTAGGAGTCCGAACTGAAGCTTTCTTT.

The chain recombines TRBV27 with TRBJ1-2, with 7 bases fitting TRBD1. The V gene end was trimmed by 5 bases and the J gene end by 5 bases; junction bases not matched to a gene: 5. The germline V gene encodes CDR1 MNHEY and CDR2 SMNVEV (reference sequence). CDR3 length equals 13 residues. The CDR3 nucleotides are TGTGCCAGCAGTCTGGGACAGCCATATGGCTACACCTTC. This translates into CASSLGQPYGYTF.

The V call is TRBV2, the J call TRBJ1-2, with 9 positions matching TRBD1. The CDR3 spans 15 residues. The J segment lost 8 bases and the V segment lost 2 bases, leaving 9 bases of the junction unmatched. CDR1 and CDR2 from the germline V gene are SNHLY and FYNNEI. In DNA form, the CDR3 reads TGTGCCAGCAGTGAATGGCAGACAGGGGGACGGGGCTACACCTTC. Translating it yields CASSEWQTGGRGYTF.

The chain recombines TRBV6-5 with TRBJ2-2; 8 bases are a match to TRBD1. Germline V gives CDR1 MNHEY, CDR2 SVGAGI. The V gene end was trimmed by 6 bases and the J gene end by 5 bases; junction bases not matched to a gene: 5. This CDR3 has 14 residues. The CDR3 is CASRGQVSTGELFF. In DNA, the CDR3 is TGTGCCAGCAGGGGACAGGTTTCTACCGGGGAGCTGTTTTTT.

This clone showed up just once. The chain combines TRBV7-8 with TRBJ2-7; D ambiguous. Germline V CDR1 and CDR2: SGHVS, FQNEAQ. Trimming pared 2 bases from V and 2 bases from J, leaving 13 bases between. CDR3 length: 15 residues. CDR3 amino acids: CASSLTAVPAYEQYF. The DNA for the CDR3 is TGTGCCAGCAGCTTAACTGCGGTCCCGGCCTACGAGCAGTACTTC. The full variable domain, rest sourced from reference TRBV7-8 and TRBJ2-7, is GAGVSQSPRYKVAKRGQDVALRCDPISGHVSLFWYQQALGQGPEFLTYFQNEAQLDKSGLPSDRFFAERPEGSVSTLKIQRTQQEDSAVYLCASSLTAVPAYEQYFGPGTRLTVT.

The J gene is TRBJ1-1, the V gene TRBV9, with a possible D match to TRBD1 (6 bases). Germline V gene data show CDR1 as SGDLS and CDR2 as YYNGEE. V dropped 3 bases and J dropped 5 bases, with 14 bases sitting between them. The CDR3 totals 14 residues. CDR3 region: CASSEGRGGTEAFF. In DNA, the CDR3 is TGTGCCAGCAGCGAGGGCAGGGGAGGGACTGAAGCTTTCTTT.

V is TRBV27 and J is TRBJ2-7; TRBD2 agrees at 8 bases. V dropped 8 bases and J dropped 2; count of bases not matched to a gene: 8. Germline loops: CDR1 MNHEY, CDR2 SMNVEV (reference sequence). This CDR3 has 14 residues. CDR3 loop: CASLPGGGTYEQYF. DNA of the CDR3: TGTGCCAGCCTCCCCGGCGGGGGGACCTACGAGCAGTACTTC.

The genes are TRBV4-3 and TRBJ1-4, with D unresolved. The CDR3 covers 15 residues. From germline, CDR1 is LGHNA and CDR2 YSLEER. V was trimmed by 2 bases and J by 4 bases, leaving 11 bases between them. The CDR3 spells CASSQQLAVNEKLFF. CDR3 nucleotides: TGCGCCAGCAGCCAACAACTGGCGGTTAATGAAAAACTGTTTTTT.

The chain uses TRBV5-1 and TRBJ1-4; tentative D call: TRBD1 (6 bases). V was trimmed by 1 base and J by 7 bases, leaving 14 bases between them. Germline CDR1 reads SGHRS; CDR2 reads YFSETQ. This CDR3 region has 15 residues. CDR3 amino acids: CASSLQGGDLEKLFF. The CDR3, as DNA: TGCGCCAGCAGCTTGCAAGGGGGGGACCTTGAAAAACTGTTTTTT.

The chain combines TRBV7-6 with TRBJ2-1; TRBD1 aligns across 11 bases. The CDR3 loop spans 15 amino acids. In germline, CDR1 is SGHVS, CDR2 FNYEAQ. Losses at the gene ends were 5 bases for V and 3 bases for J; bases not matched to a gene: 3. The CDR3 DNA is TGTGCCAGCAGCCCGGGACAGGGGGACTACAATGAGCAGTTCTTC. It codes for CASSPGQGDYNEQFF.

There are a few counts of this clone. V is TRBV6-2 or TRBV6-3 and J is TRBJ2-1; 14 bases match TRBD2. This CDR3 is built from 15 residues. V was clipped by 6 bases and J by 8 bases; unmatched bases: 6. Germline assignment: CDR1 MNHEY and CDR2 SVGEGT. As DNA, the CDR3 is TGTGCCAGCAGCAAGACTAGCGGGAGGGGCCATGAGCAGTTCTTC. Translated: CASSKTSGRGHEQFF.

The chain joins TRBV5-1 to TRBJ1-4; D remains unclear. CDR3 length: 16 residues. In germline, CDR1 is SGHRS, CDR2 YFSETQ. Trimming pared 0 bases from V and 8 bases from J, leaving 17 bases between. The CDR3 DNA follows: TGCGCCAGCAGCTTGGACAGATGGGAATCGGGCGAAAAACTGTTTTTT. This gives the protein CASSLDRWESGEKLFF. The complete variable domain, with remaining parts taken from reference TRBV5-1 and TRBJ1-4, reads KAGVTQTPRYLIKTRGQQVTLSCSPISGHRSVSWYQQTPGQGLQFLFEYFSETQRNKGNFPGRFSGRQFSNSRSEMNVSTLELGDSALYLCASSLDRWESGEKLFFGSGTQLSVL.

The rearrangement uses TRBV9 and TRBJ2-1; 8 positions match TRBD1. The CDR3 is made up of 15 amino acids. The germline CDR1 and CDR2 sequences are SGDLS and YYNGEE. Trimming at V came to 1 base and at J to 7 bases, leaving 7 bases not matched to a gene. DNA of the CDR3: TGTGCCAGCAGCGTACGGACAGGGCGGGAAAATGAGCAGTTCTTC. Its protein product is CASSVRTGRENEQFF.

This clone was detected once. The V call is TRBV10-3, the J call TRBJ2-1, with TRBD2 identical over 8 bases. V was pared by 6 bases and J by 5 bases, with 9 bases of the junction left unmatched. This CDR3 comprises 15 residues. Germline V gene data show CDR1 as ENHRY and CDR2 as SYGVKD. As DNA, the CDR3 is TGTGCCATCAGCACCCCGCGGGGGGTGGACAATGAGCAGTTCTTC. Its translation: CAISTPRGVDNEQFF.

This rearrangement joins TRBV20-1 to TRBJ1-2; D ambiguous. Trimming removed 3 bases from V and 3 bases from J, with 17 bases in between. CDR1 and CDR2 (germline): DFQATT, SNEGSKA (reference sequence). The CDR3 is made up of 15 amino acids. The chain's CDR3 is CSASPSQQLDYGYTF. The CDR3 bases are TGCAGTGCTAGTCCCTCTCAACAGCTAGACTATGGCTACACCTTC.

The CDR3 DNA is TGTGCCAGCAGTTTGACAGGGGGGGAACCCTACGAGCAGTACTTC. Its translation is CASSLTGGEPYEQYF. The J gene is TRBJ2-7, the V gene TRBV6-5, with TRBD1 matching over 9 bases. V shed 4 bases and J 2 bases; nucleotides not matched to a gene: 6. Per the germline V gene, CDR1 is MNHEY and CDR2 is SVGAGI. The CDR3 contains 15 residues.

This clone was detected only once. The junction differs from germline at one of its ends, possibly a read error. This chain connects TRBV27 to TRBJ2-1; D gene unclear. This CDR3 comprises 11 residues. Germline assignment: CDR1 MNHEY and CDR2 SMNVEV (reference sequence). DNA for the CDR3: TGTGCCAGCAGTTTGGCAGGAAGGTTGCTCTTC. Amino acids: CASSLAGRLLF.